This is a list of T cell receptor beta chains from one sample in a study of shared clonotypes between healthy human individuals. The data were produced by immunoSEQ multiplex PCR, yet TCRdb's version contains in-frame clones alone and is incomplete. The sample holds under 600,000 clones; approximately 79% are singletons and the top ten take about 12%. The sequenced sample consisted of PBMCs. These receptors were taken from a middle-aged woman in good health. Some clones in this sample may be carry-over from other donors' samples. CDR3s include the opening cysteine and the closing phenylalanine or tryptophan. A D gene is named only where the DNA matches it firmly. Some rows mark clone size as missing; the rest say once, few, many or name a class of expanded clone.

CDR3nt: TGTGCCAGCAGTGCCAACTCGGCCGGCTCTGGAAACACCATATATTTT
CDR3aa: CASSANSAGSGNTIYF
v_gene: TRBV6-1
abundance: NA
d_gene: NA
j_gene: TRBJ1-3

CDR3nt: TGCAGCGTTGAAAAGGGTGAGCAGTTCTTC
CDR3aa: CSVEKGEQFF
v_gene: TRBV29-1
abundance: NA
d_gene: NA
j_gene: TRBJ2-1

CDR3nt: TGTGCCAGCAGCCCCGGCAGTAATGAGCAGTTCTTC
CDR3aa: CASSPGSNEQFF
v_gene: TRBV6-5
abundance: NA
d_gene: NA
j_gene: TRBJ2-1

CDR3nt: TGTGCCAGCAGCTTGGGCCTCCGCACAGATACGCAGTATTTT
CDR3aa: CASSLGLRTDTQYF
v_gene: TRBV11-3
abundance: NA
d_gene: NA
j_gene: TRBJ2-3

CDR3nt: TGCGCCAGGGGGACTGAGGACAACAATGAGCAGTTCTTC
CDR3aa: CARGTEDNNEQFF
v_gene: TRBV4-3
abundance: few
d_gene: NA
j_gene: TRBJ2-1

CDR3nt: TGTGCCAGCAGCCGACTAGCGGGAGATCGTTACGAGCAGTACTTC
CDR3aa: CASSRLAGDRYEQYF
v_gene: TRBV5-4
abundance: NA
d_gene: TRBD2
j_gene: TRBJ2-7

CDR3nt: TGCGCCAGCAGCTTAGAGGGCTTCCAAAACAATGAGCAGTTCTTC
CDR3aa: CASSLEGFQNNEQFF
v_gene: TRBV5-1
abundance: NA
d_gene: NA
j_gene: TRBJ2-1

CDR3nt: TGTGCCAGCAGCCGACAGGGCTATGGCTACACCTTC
CDR3aa: CASSRQGYGYTF
v_gene: TRBV5-8
abundance: few
d_gene: TRBD1
j_gene: TRBJ1-2

CDR3nt: TGTGCCAGTAGTTCTACAGGGGGCACTGAAGCTTTCTTT
CDR3aa: CASSSTGGTEAFF
v_gene: TRBV19
abundance: NA
d_gene: TRBD1
j_gene: TRBJ1-1

CDR3nt: TGTGCCAGCAGTTTGGGCGGGTCCGGATACGAGCAGTACTTC
CDR3aa: CASSLGGSGYEQYF
v_gene: TRBV28
abundance: NA
d_gene: NA
j_gene: TRBJ2-7

CDR3nt: TGTGCCAGCAGTTGGGGGGGTGGAGCAGGGCCTAATCAGCCCCAGCATTTT
CDR3aa: CASSWGGGAGPNQPQHF
v_gene: TRBV27
abundance: NA
d_gene: NA
j_gene: TRBJ1-5

CDR3nt: TGCGCCAGCAGACTACTAGCGGGAGGTTGGGGAGGAGAGACCCAGTACTTC
CDR3aa: CASRLLAGGWGGETQYF
v_gene: TRBV5-1
abundance: NA
d_gene: TRBD2
j_gene: TRBJ2-5

CDR3nt: TGTGCCAGTAGTCATAATGGGAAGCGGGGGAGCTCCTACGAGCAGTACTTC
CDR3aa: CASSHNGKRGSSYEQYF
v_gene: TRBV19
abundance: NA
d_gene: TRBD2
j_gene: TRBJ2-7

CDR3nt: TGTGCCAGTAGTAGAAGGCGAAGCTCTGGAAACACCATATATTTT
CDR3aa: CASSRRRSSGNTIYF
v_gene: TRBV19
abundance: NA
d_gene: NA
j_gene: TRBJ1-3

CDR3nt: TGCGCCAGCAGCTTGGGAGGTAGGGACGAGACCCAGTACTTC
CDR3aa: CASSLGGRDETQYF
v_gene: TRBV5-1
abundance: NA
d_gene: NA
j_gene: TRBJ2-5

CDR3nt: TGTGCCAGCAGTACTCGGGAGGGCTGGTATGGCTACACCTTC
CDR3aa: CASSTREGWYGYTF
v_gene: TRBV6-5
abundance: NA
d_gene: NA
j_gene: TRBJ1-2

CDR3nt: TGTGCCAGCAGCCGAAGAGAAGTGACAGATACGCAGTATTTT
CDR3aa: CASSRREVTDTQYF
v_gene: TRBV7-9
abundance: NA
d_gene: NA
j_gene: TRBJ2-3

CDR3nt: TGTGCCGGGGGACTAGCGGGGGGCACAGATACGCAGTATTTT
CDR3aa: CAGGLAGGTDTQYF
v_gene: TRBV28
abundance: NA
d_gene: TRBD2
j_gene: TRBJ2-3

CDR3nt: TGTGCCAGCAGCTTAGGGTACGATGAAAAACTGTTTTTT
CDR3aa: CASSLGYDEKLFF
v_gene: TRBV7-2
abundance: NA
d_gene: NA
j_gene: TRBJ1-4

CDR3nt: TGCGCCAGCAGCCGCTCCACAGGGAGGGATTCACCCCTCCACTTT
CDR3aa: CASSRSTGRDSPLHF
v_gene: TRBV4-3
abundance: NA
d_gene: NA
j_gene: TRBJ1-6

CDR3nt: TGTGCCAGCAGCACCTTAGCGGGGTCCTACGAGCAGTACTTC
CDR3aa: CASSTLAGSYEQYF
v_gene: TRBV7-6
abundance: many
d_gene: TRBD2
j_gene: TRBJ2-7

CDR3nt: TGTGCCAGCACCCCACCGGGGCAGTCAAACATTCAGTACTTC
CDR3aa: CASTPPGQSNIQYF
v_gene: TRBV6-6
abundance: NA
d_gene: NA
j_gene: TRBJ2-4

CDR3nt: TGTGCCAGCAGCGTAGGCCCGATGGGTCAGCCCCAGCATTTT
CDR3aa: CASSVGPMGQPQHF
v_gene: TRBV9
abundance: NA
d_gene: NA
j_gene: TRBJ1-5

CDR3nt: TGCGCCAGCTCTTGGACAGCCGCCTCCGGGGAGACCCAGTACTTC
CDR3aa: CASSWTAASGETQYF
v_gene: TRBV5-1
abundance: NA
d_gene: NA
j_gene: TRBJ2-5

CDR3nt: TGTGCCAGCAGCGTAGGGGCTAGCGGGGTACAAGAGACCCAGTACTTC
CDR3aa: CASSVGASGVQETQYF
v_gene: TRBV9
abundance: NA
d_gene: TRBD2
j_gene: TRBJ2-5

CDR3nt: TGTGCCAGTAGTATTTCCGACAGGGGGCGCCGAGGGCAAGAAAAACTGTTTTTT
CDR3aa: CASSISDRGRRGQEKLFF
v_gene: TRBV19
abundance: NA
d_gene: TRBD1
j_gene: TRBJ1-4

CDR3nt: TGTGCCAGTACTGGATCACTCAGAGAAGAGACCCAGTACTTC
CDR3aa: CASTGSLREETQYF
v_gene: TRBV6-1
abundance: NA
d_gene: NA
j_gene: TRBJ2-5

CDR3nt: TGTGCCAGCAGCGTAGGCCTAGCCTCAGACAATGAGCAGTTCTTC
CDR3aa: CASSVGLASDNEQFF
v_gene: TRBV9
abundance: NA
d_gene: NA
j_gene: TRBJ2-1

CDR3nt: TGTGCCAGCAGTGCCGCAGTCCTCAATGAGCAGTTCTTC
CDR3aa: CASSAAVLNEQFF
v_gene: TRBV2
abundance: NA
d_gene: NA
j_gene: TRBJ2-1

CDR3nt: TGTGCCAGCAGCCCAGTGGGCTGGGCCAAAAACATTCAGTACTTC
CDR3aa: CASSPVGWAKNIQYF
v_gene: TRBV11-2
abundance: NA
d_gene: NA
j_gene: TRBJ2-4

CDR3nt: TGTGCCAGCAGCGCCTGGACGGGGCTCTCTGGAAACACCATATATTTT
CDR3aa: CASSAWTGLSGNTIYF
v_gene: TRBV7-2
abundance: NA
d_gene: NA
j_gene: TRBJ1-3

CDR3nt: TGTGCCAGCTCACAACAGAGTAATGATGAAAAACTGTTTTTT
CDR3aa: CASSQQSNDEKLFF
v_gene: TRBV18
abundance: NA
d_gene: NA
j_gene: TRBJ1-4

CDR3nt: TGTGCCAGCAGACCCCGATCAGGGCGCAATCAGCCCCAGCATTTT
CDR3aa: CASRPRSGRNQPQHF
v_gene: TRBV2
abundance: NA
d_gene: NA
j_gene: TRBJ1-5

CDR3nt: TGTGCCAGCAGCCAAGATCCCGGTTTGCGGAGTGAAAAACTGTTTTTT
CDR3aa: CASSQDPGLRSEKLFF
v_gene: TRBV14
abundance: NA
d_gene: NA
j_gene: TRBJ1-4

CDR3nt: TGTGCCAGCAGTGAAGCGGTAGGAGGTGGCTACACCTTC
CDR3aa: CASSEAVGGGYTF
v_gene: TRBV6-1
abundance: NA
d_gene: NA
j_gene: TRBJ1-2

CDR3nt: TGTGCCAGCAGTGAAGCGGGGAGACTAGCGGGGGAGACCCAGTACTTC
CDR3aa: CASSEAGRLAGETQYF
v_gene: TRBV2
abundance: few
d_gene: TRBD2
j_gene: TRBJ2-5

CDR3nt: TGCGCCAGCAGCTTGGGTCAGCCGAATGAAAAACTGTTTTTT
CDR3aa: CASSLGQPNEKLFF
v_gene: TRBV5-1
abundance: NA
d_gene: NA
j_gene: TRBJ1-4